This T cell receptor beta chain was sequenced in a study of blood T cell repertoires in COVID-19. Looking at the study overall: COVID-19 samples from acute and convalescent phases originated in the United States, Italy and Spain. From T cells, B-cell-depleted T cells, or PBMCs came the material, which was cDNA or gDNA.

CDR3 length: 16 residues. Germline loops: CDR1 LNHNV, CDR2 YYDKDF (reference sequence). Trimming at V came to 0 bases and at J to 3 bases, leaving 5 bases not matched to a gene. Per the original methods: Amplification of reference gene primers provided the estimated nucleated cell counts. Assay used: immunoSEQ multiplex PCR; TCRdb lists only in-frame clones, some missing. V and J calls and clone size are as listed in that table; D and trimming were resolved from the DNA. Of around 240,000 clones listed, about 87% were seen once; the top ten hold 0.87%. Participant-reported clinical history was the basis for cohort assignment.

The chain is built from TRBV15 and TRBJ2-3; 8 bases line up with TRBD1. This clonotype was sampled from a man in his forties or fifties who had been exposed to COVID-19. The sample comprised PBMCs or T cells enriched from blood (not recorded which). CDR3 loop: CATSRDRGLGTDTQYF. In DNA form, the CDR3 reads TGTGCCACCAGCAGAGACAGGGGGCTTGGGACAGATACGCAGTATTTT.